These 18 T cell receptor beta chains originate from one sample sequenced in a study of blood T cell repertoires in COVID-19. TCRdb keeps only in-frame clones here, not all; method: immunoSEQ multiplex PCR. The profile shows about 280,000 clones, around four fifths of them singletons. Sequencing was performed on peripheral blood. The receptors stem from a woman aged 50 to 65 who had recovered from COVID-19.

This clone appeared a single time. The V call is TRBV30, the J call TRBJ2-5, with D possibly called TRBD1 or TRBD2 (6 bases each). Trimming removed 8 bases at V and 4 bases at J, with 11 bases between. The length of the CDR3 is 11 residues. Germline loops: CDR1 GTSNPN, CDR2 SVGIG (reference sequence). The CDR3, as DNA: TGTGCCAGGGGGGTCGGAGAGACCCAGTACTTC. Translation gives CARGVGETQYF.

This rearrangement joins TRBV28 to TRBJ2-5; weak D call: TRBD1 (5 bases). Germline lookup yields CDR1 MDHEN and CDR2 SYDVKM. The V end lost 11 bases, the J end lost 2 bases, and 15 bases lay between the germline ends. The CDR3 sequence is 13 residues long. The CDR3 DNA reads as TGTGCCTGCCATTCAGGGTTTCAAGAGACCCAGTACTTC. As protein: CACHSGFQETQYF.

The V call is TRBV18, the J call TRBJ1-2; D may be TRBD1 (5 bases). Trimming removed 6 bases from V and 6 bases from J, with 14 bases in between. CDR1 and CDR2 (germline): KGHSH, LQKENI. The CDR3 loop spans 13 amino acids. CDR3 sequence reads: CASSPPGLHGYTF. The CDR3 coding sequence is TGTGCCAGCTCCCCCCCAGGGTTGCATGGCTACACCTTC.

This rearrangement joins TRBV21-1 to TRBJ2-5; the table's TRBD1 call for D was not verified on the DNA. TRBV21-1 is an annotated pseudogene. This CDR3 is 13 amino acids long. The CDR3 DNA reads TGTGCCAGCAGCAGGGCAGACCAAGAGACCCAGTACTTC. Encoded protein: CASSRADQETQYF.

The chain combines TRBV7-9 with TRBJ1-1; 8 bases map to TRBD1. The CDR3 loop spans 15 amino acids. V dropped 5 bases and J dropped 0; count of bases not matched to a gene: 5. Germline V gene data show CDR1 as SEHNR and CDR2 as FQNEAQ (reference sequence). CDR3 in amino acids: CASSQGTGMNTEAFF. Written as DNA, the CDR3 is TGTGCCAGCAGCCAGGGGACAGGCATGAACACTGAAGCTTTCTTT.

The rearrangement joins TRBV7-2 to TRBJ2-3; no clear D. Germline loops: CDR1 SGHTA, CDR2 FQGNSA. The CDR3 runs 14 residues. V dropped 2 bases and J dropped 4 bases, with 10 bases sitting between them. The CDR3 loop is CASSLSSFPDTQYF. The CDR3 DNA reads TGTGCCAGCAGCTTAAGTAGCTTTCCAGATACGCAGTATTTT.

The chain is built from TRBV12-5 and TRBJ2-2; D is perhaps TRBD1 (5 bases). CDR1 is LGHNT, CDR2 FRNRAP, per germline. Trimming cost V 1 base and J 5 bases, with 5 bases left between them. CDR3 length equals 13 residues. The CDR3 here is CASGLAGTGELFF. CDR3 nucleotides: TGTGCTAGTGGTTTGGCAGGGACCGGGGAGCTGTTTTTT.

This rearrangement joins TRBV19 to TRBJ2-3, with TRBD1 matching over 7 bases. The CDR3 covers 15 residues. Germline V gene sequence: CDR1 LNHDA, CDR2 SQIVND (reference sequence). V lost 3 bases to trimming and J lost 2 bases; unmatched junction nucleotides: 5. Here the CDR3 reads CASSIVQGDTDTQYF. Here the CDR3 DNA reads TGTGCCAGTAGTATCGTCCAGGGGGACACAGATACGCAGTATTTT.

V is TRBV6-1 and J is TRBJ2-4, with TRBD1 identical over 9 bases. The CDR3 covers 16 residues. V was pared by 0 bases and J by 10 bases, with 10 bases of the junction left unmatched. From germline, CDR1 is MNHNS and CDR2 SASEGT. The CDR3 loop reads CASSEALFGTGKIQYF. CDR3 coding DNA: TGTGCCAGCAGTGAAGCGCTATTTGGGACAGGGAAGATTCAGTACTTC.

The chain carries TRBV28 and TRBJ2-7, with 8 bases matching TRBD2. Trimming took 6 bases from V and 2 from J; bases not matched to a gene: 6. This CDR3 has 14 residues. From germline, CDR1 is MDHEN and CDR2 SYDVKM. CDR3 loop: CASRSTGGTYEQYF. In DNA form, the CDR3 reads TGTGCCAGCAGGAGCACGGGAGGGACCTACGAGCAGTACTTC.

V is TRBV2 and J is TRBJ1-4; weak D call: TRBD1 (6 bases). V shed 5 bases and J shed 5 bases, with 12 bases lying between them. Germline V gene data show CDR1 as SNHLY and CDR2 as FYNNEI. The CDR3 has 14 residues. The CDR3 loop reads CASSPTGRNEKLFF. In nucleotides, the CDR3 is TGTGCCAGCAGTCCGACAGGTCGAAATGAAAAACTGTTTTTT.

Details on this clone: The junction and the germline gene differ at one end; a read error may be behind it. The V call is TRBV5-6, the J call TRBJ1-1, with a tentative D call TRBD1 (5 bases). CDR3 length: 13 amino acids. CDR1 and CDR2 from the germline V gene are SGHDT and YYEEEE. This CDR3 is CASSFDDSTPVSF. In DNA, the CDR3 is TGTGCCAGCAGCTTTGATGACAGCACTCCAGTTTCCTTT.

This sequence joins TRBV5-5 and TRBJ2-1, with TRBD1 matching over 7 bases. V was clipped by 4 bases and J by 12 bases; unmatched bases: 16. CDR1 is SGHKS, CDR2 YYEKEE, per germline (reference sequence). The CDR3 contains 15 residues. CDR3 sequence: CASSTGTAILRGQFF. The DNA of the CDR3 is TGTGCCAGCAGCACCGGGACAGCGATCCTAAGGGGGCAGTTCTTC.

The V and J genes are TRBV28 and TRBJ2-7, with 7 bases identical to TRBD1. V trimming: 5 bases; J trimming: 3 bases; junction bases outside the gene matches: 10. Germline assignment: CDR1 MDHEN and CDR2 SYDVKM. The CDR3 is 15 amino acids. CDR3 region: CASSGSGQESYEQYF. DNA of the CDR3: TGTGCCAGCAGTGGATCAGGACAGGAGAGCTACGAGCAGTACTTC.

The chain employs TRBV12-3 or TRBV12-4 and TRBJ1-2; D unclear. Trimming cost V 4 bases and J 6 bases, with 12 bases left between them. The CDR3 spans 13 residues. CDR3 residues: CASSSGSYHGYTF. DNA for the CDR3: TGTGCCAGCAGTTCCGGGTCCTACCATGGCTACACCTTC.

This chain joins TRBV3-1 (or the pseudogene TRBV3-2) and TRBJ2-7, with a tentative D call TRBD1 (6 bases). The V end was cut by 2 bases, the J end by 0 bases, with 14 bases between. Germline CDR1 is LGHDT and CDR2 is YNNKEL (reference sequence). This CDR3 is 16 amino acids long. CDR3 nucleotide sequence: TGTGCCAGCAGCCAACCAAAAGGACAGACCTCCTACGAGCAGTACTTC. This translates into CASSQPKGQTSYEQYF.

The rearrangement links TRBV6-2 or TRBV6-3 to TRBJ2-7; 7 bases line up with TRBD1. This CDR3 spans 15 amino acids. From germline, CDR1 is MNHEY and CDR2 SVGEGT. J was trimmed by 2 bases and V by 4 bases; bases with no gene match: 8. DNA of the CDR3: TGTGCCAGCAGTTTCGATGGACAGGCTGCCTACGAGCAGTACTTC. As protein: CASSFDGQAAYEQYF.

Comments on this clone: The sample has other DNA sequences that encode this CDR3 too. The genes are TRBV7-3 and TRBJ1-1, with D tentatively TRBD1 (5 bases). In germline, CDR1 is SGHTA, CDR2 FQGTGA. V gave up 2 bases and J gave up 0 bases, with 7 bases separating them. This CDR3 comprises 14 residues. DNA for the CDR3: TGTGCCAGCAGCTTATCAGGGATGAACACTGAAGCTTTCTTT. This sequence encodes CASSLSGMNTEAFF.